The 10 T cell receptor beta chains presented below share a single source sample, sequenced in a study of cytomegalovirus exposure and HLA in healthy donors. The PCR was carried out with 60 Vbeta primers and 13 Jbeta primers. TCRdb's copy holds only in-frame clones and misses some; the assay was immunoSEQ multiplex PCR. The sample consists of tens of thousands of clones, approximately 80% of them appearing once. Material for sequencing was PBMCs. The receptor source for this set is a woman under 40 in good health and CMV-seronegative.

For the CDR3, the DNA is TGTGCCAGCAGCCCGGGACAGGGGAATTACGAGCAGTACTTC. Residues: CASSPGQGNYEQYF. This chain joins TRBV9 and TRBJ2-7; 10 bases are a match to TRBD1. V shed 4 bases and J 4 bases; nucleotides not matched to a gene: 5. CDR3 size: 14 residues. Germline V lookup: CDR1 SGDLS, CDR2 YYNGEE.

This clone was picked up one time. The chain links TRBV5-1 to TRBJ2-7; D may be TRBD1 (5 bases). CDR1 is SGHRS and CDR2 is YFSETQ in the germline V gene. The V gene lost 3 bases and the J gene lost 3 bases, with 16 bases spanning the gap. This CDR3 spans 15 amino acids. The CDR3 nucleotides are TGCGCCAGCAGCTGGGCTCCAGGGTTTCTCTACGAGCAGTACTTC. Its translation: CASSWAPGFLYEQYF. The full variable domain, rest sourced from reference TRBV5-1 and TRBJ2-7, is KAGVTQTPRYLIKTRGQQVTLSCSPISGHRSVSWYQQTPGQGLQFLFEYFSETQRNKGNFPGRFSGRQFSNSRSEMNVSTLELGDSALYLCASSWAPGFLYEQYFGPGTRLTVT.

The chain carries TRBV28 and TRBJ1-5; D might be TRBD1 (6 bases). Trimming removed 6 bases at V and 8 bases at J, with 20 bases between. In germline, CDR1 is MDHEN, CDR2 SYDVKM. This CDR3 is 15 amino acids long. Here the CDR3 DNA reads TGTGCCAGCAGCGCCCCCAGGGGCAGGATAAAGCCCCAGCATTTT. Its protein is CASSAPRGRIKPQHF.

The gene calls are TRBV5-4 and TRBJ2-2; 7 bases are a match to TRBD1. J gave up 3 bases and V 4 bases, and 6 bases lay outside the gene matches. The CDR3 length is 15 residues. Germline assignment: CDR1 SGHNT and CDR2 YYREEE (reference sequence). Here the CDR3 reads CASSPIDRDTGELFF. In nucleotides, the CDR3 is TGTGCCAGCAGCCCTATTGACAGGGACACCGGGGAGCTGTTTTTT. The entire variable domain, with the rest obtained from reference TRBV5-4 and TRBJ2-2, is as follows: ETGVTQSPTHLIKTRGQQVTLRCSSQSGHNTVSWYQQALGQGPQFIFQYYREEENGRGNFPPRFSGLQFPNYSSELNVNALELDDSALYLCASSPIDRDTGELFFGEGSRLTVL.

The chain links TRBV19 to TRBJ2-5; a possible D gene is TRBD1 (6 bases). The V and J ends lost 9 bases and 5 bases respectively, with 16 bases between them. The CDR3 covers 13 residues. Germline CDR1 reads LNHDA; CDR2 reads SQIVND (reference sequence). The CDR3 sequence: CASGQWGSETQYF. The CDR3 nucleotides are TGTGCCAGCGGACAGTGGGGCTCCGAGACCCAGTACTTC.

V is TRBV5-1 and J is TRBJ2-3; 9 nucleotides line up with TRBD2. CDR1 is SGHRS, CDR2 YFSETQ, per germline. The CDR3 length is 16 residues. J gave up 2 bases and V 3 bases, and 7 bases lay outside the gene matches. CDR3 protein: CASSSPLAGATDTQYF. The CDR3 nucleotides are TGCGCCAGCAGCTCCCCGTTAGCGGGGGCCACAGATACGCAGTATTTT.

The V gene is TRBV23-1, the J gene TRBJ1-1; D call uncertain. TRBV23-1 is assigned to the ORF class and has an uncertain function. The CDR3 runs to 15 residues. V was trimmed by 4 bases and J by 1 base, leaving 13 bases between them. The CDR3 DNA sequence: TGCGCCAGCAGTCGCCAAACAGTTGGGAACACTGAAGCTTTCTTT. It is translated as CASSRQTVGNTEAFF.

This clone was counted only a few times. V is TRBV14 and J is TRBJ2-1, with TRBD2 matching over 10 bases. The CDR3 extends over 16 amino acids. Germline V gene data show CDR1 as SGHDN and CDR2 as FVKESK. V dropped 0 bases and J dropped 6; count of bases not matched to a gene: 5. CDR3 sequence (DNA): TGTGCCAGCAGCCAAGAGCGGCTAGCGGGGGCCAATGAGCAGTTCTTC. Amino acid sequence: CASSQERLAGANEQFF.

The rearrangement links TRBV28 to TRBJ2-1, with 7 positions matching TRBD2. Germline V gene lookup returns CDR1 MDHEN and CDR2 SYDVKM. V lost 3 bases, J lost 7 bases, and 3 bases stayed unmatched. This CDR3 comprises 13 residues. The CDR3 DNA reads TGTGCCAGCAGTTTCCGGGGGGTGAATGAGCAGTTCTTC. As protein: CASSFRGVNEQFF. The variable domain in full, with the rest retrieved from reference TRBV28 and TRBJ2-1, is DVKVTQSSRYLVKRTGEKVFLECVQDMDHENMFWYRQDPGLGLRLIYFSYDVKMKEKGDIPEGYSVSREKKERFSLILESASTNQTSMYLCASSFRGVNEQFFGPGTRLTVL.

The rearrangement links TRBV30 to TRBJ2-7, with 9 bases fitting TRBD2. CDR1 and CDR2 (germline): GTSNPN, SVGIG (reference sequence). The CDR3 extends over 16 amino acids. J gave up 4 bases and V 0 bases, and 10 bases lay outside the gene matches. CDR3 amino acids: CAWSVPLAGTKYEQYF. CDR3 in DNA: TGTGCCTGGAGTGTACCCCTAGCGGGGACTAAGTACGAGCAGTACTTC.